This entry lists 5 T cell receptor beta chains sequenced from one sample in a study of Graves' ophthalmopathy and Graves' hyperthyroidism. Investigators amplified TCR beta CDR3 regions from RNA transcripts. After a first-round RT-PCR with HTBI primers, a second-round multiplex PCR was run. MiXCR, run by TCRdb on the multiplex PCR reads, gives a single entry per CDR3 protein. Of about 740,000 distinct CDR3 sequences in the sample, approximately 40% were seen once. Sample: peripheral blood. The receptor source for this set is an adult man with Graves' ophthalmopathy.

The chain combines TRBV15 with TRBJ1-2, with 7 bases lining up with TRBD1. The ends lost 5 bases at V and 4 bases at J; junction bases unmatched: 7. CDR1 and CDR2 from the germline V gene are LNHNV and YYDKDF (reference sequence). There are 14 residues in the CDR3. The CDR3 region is CATSPRGTAYGYTF. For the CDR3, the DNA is TGTGCCACCAGCCCAAGAGGGACAGCCTATGGCTACACCTTC.

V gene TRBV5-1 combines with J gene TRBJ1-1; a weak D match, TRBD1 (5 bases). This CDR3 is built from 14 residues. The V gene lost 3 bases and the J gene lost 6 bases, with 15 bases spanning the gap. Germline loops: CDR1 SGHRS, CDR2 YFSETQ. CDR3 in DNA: TGCGCCAGCAGCTGGAGGGACCCGGGGTCTGAAGCTTTCTTT. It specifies CASSWRDPGSEAFF.

CDR3 residues: CASNRVGETQYF. CDR3 DNA: TGTGCCAGCAACAGGGTCGGGGAGACCCAGTACTTC. The gene calls are TRBV25-1 and TRBJ2-5; D perhaps matches TRBD1 (6 bases). The CDR3 is 12 amino acids. Trimming cost V 7 bases and J 5 bases, with 11 bases left between them. Germline CDR1 MGHDK, CDR2 SYGVNS.

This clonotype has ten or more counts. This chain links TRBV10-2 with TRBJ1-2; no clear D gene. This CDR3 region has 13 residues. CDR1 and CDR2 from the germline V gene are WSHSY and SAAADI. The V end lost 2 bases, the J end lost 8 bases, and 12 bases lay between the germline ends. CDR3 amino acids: CASSEEVGWGYTF. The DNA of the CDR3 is TGCGCCAGCAGTGAGGAGGTGGGCTGGGGCTACACCTTC.

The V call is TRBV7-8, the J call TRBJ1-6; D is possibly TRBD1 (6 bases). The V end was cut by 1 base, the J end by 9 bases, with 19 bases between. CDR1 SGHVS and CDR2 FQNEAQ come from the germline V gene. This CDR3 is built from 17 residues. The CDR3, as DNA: TGTGCCAGCAGCTTAGAAGTGGGGGGGGGCGCCGGTTCACCCCTCCACTTT. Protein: CASSLEVGGGAGSPLHF.